Below, 8 T cell receptor beta chains from the same sample are listed, as sequenced in a study of T cell clonality in common variable immunodeficiency. Data came from immunoSEQ multiplex PCR; TCRdb stores just in-frame clones and leaves some out. The record shows around 57,000 clones for this sample, with no singletons present. Sequencing was carried out using peripheral blood mononuclear cells. The source is a person aged 18 to 69 in good health.

Ten or more counts support this clone. The read comes to an end 3 residues before the CDR3 does, leaving the germline J gene to fill in the end. The chain couples TRBV6-1 to TRBJ1-4; TRBD1 matches 8 bases. Germline CDR1 is MNHNS and CDR2 is SASEGT. This CDR3 comprises 14 residues. The CDR3 loop is CASSAGTGRLGLFF. Partial CDR3 DNA: TGTGCCAGCAGTGCCGGGACAGGACGCCTGGGA.

At least ten counts were recorded for this clone. The DNA ends 3 residues before the CDR3 does, and the rest of the CDR3 is filled in from the germline J gene. This rearrangement joins TRBV11-3 to TRBJ2-3; 7 bases fit TRBD1. The germline gives CDR1 SGHNT, CDR2 YENEEA. Losses at the gene ends were 5 bases for V and 0 bases for J; bases not matched to a gene: 5. This CDR3 has 15 amino acids. CDR3 residues: CASSPRQGSTDTQYF. Incomplete CDR3 DNA: TGTGCCAGCAGCCCTCGACAGGGCAGCACAGATACG.

This clone was seen many times. The sequence runs out 3 residues before the end of the CDR3; the remainder is reconstructed from the germline J gene. The rearrangement joins TRBV18 to TRBJ2-5; a weak D match, TRBD1 (6 bases). The germline V gene has CDR1 KGHSH and CDR2 LQKENI. V gave up 0 bases and J gave up 4 bases, with 12 bases separating them. The CDR3 covers 15 residues. Partial CDR3 DNA: TGTGCCAGCTCACCACCTACCGTCAGGGGAGAGACC. This translates into CASSPPTVRGET. The full CDR3 protein is CASSPPTVRGETQYF.

Regarding this clone: The read terminates 3 residues ahead of where the CDR3 ends, so the germline J gene completes it. The J gene is TRBJ1-5, the V gene TRBV2, with TRBD1 matching 7 bases. After removal of 6 bases from V and 5 bases from J, the junction contained 4 bases not matched to a gene. From germline, CDR1 is SNHLY and CDR2 FYNNEI. This CDR3 spans 13 amino acids. The CDR3 sequence is CASRQGRDQPQHF. The sequenced part of the CDR3 DNA is TGTGCCAGCAGACAGGGGAGGGATCAGCCC.

In this sample, this clone turned up many times. The read gets to within 3 residues of the CDR3 end, and the germline J gene fills in the rest. The gene calls are TRBV5-1 and TRBJ2-5; TRBD2 matches 14 bases. J gave up 5 bases and V 0 bases, and 6 bases lay outside the gene matches. Germline-derived CDR1 and CDR2 are SGHRS and YFSETQ. CDR3 size: 17 residues. CDR3 sequence: CASSLVTSGRADETQYF. The covered CDR3 bases are TGCGCCAGCAGCTTGGTGACTAGCGGGAGGGCAGATGAGACC. Together with reference TRBV5-1 and TRBJ2-5, the CDR3 gives the full variable domain: KAGVTQTPRYLIKTRGQQVTLSCSPISGHRSVSWYQQTPGQGLQFLFEYFSETQRNKGNFPGRFSGRQFSNSRSEMNVSTLELGDSALYLCASSLVTSGRADETQYFGPGTRLLVL.

This clone was recorded at least ten times. The sequence runs out 3 residues before the end of the CDR3; the remainder is reconstructed from the germline J gene. This sequence joins TRBV7-2 and TRBJ2-7, with 7 bases that match TRBD1. From germline, CDR1 is SGHTA and CDR2 FQGNSA. The CDR3 runs to 14 residues. The trim removed 2 bases at V and 4 bases at J, leaving 5 bases unmatched. The CDR3: CASSLQGQRYEQYF. The sequenced part of the CDR3 DNA is TGTGCCAGCAGCTTACAGGGACAGCGGTACGAG.

This clone was seen repeatedly, ten times or more. The read terminates 3 residues ahead of where the CDR3 ends, so the germline J gene completes it. V gene TRBV19 combines with J gene TRBJ2-1, with 9 bases matching TRBD2. Germline-derived CDR1 and CDR2 are LNHDA and SQIVND (reference sequence). V was clipped by 5 bases and J by 4 bases; unmatched bases: 15. This CDR3 has 18 amino acids. CDR3 bases read: TGTGCCAGTAGTCCGTCCCCCACCCCGGGACTAGCTTACAATGAG. It encodes CASSPSPTPGLAYNE. The entire CDR3 protein is CASSPSPTPGLAYNEQFF.

By sample fraction, this clone is medium-sized. The read finishes 3 residues shy of the CDR3 end, and the germline J gene is used to complete it. The chain links TRBV4-1 to TRBJ2-4; D may be TRBD1 (6 bases). Looked up from germline, CDR1 is MGHRA and CDR2 is YSYEKL. V shed 2 bases and J shed 6 bases, with 11 bases lying between them. This CDR3 is 14 amino acids long. The part of the CDR3 DNA that was read is TGCGCCAGCAGCCAAACAGGGTTCGGAAACATT. Translation: CASSQTGFGNI. The whole CDR3 protein is CASSQTGFGNIQYF.